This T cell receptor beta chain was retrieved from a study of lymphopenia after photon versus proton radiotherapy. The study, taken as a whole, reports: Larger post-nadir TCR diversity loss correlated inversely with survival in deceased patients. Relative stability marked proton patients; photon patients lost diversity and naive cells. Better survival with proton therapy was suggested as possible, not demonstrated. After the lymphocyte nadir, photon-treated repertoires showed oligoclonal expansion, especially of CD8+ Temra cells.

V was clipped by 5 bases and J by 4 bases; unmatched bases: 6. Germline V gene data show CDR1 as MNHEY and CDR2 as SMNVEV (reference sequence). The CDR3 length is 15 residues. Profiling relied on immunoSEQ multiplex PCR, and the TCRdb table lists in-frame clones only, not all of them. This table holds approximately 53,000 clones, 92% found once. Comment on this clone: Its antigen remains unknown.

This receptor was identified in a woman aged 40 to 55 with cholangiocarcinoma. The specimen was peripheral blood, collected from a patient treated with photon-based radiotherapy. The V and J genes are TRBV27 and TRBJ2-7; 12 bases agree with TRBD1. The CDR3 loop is CASSPGTGGAYEQYF. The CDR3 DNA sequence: TGTGCCAGCAGTCCCGGGACAGGGGGCGCTTACGAGCAGTACTTC.